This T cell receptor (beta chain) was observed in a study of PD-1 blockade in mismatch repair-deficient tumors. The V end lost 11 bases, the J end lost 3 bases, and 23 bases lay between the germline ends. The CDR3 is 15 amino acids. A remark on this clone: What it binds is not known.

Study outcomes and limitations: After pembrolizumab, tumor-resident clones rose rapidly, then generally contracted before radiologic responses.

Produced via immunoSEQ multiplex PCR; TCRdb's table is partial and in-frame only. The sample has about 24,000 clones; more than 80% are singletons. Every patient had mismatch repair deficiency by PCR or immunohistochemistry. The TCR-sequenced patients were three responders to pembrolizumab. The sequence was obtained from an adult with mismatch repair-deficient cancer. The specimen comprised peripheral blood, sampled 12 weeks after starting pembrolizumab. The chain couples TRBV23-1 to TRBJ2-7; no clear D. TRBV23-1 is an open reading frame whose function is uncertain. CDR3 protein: CAGPRWAPTLYEQYF. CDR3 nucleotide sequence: TGCGCCGGCCCTAGGTGGGCGCCAACCCTCTACGAGCAGTACTTC.